Following are 11 T cell receptor beta chains from one sample sequenced in a study of response to subunit inactivated influenza vaccine. TCRdb re-derived calls from the RT-PCR reads in MiXCR, one entry per CDR3 protein. The data hold more than 150,000 distinct CDR3 sequences, with around 9% observed a single time. This specimen was non-naive T cells sorted from PBMCs, taken on the day of vaccination. The receptors shown here come from a man aged 45-65 years who received an inactivated influenza vaccine.

This clonotype showed up many times. This rearrangement joins TRBV11-2 to TRBJ2-1; tentative D call: TRBD1 (6 bases). Germline CDR1 reads SGHAT; CDR2 reads FQNNGV. With 5 bases removed from V and 4 bases from J, the gap between germline ends came to 15 bases. CDR3 length: 15 amino acids. This CDR3 reads CASSALGAQYNEQFF. DNA of the CDR3: TGTGCCAGCAGCGCGCTGGGGGCCCAGTACAATGAGCAGTTCTTC. The full variable domain, in which reference TRBV11-2 and TRBJ2-1 provide the parts outside the CDR3, is EAGVAQSPRYKIIEKRQSVAFWCNPISGHATLYWYQQILGQGPKLLIQFQNNGVVDDSQLPKDRFSAERLKGVDSTLKIQPAKLEDSAVYLCASSALGAQYNEQFFGPGTRLTVL.

The chain is built from TRBV12-3 or TRBV12-4 and TRBJ2-2, with 11 bases fitting TRBD1. The V segment lost 6 bases and the J segment 5 bases; nucleotides outside the gene matches: 8. This CDR3 is 16 amino acids long. The CDR3 region is CASRRTGGAETGELFF. Written as DNA, the CDR3 is TGTGCCAGCAGAAGGACAGGGGGCGCCGAAACCGGGGAGCTGTTTTTT.

The J gene is TRBJ2-5, the V gene TRBV4-3; TRBD2 matches 8 bases. This CDR3 has 15 amino acids. Germline V gene sequence: CDR1 LGHNA, CDR2 YSLEER. V was clipped by 3 bases and J by 5 bases; unmatched bases: 8. The CDR3 loop reads CASSQTGGATETQYF. The CDR3 nucleotides read TGCGCCAGCAGCCAGACCGGGGGGGCAACGGAGACCCAGTACTTC.

In its sample, this clonotype was seen many times. This chain uses TRBV4-1 with TRBJ2-4, with 9 bases identical to TRBD2. There are 18 residues in the CDR3. Germline values: CDR1 MGHRA, CDR2 YSYEKL. V shed 0 bases and J 0 bases; nucleotides not matched to a gene: 6. The CDR3 is CASSQEGSGGVAKNIQYF. The CDR3 DNA is TGCGCCAGCAGCCAAGAGGGTAGCGGGGGCGTAGCCAAAAACATTCAGTACTTC.

This clonotype was recorded a few times. The gene calls are TRBV7-3 and TRBJ2-1; D might be TRBD1 (5 bases). V was shortened by 0 bases and J by 10 bases, with 16 bases between the two germline ends. The CDR3 contains 15 residues. Germline V gene sequence: CDR1 SGHTA, CDR2 FQGTGA. CDR3 DNA sequence: TGTGCCAGCAGCTTAACGGGGCAGGGCAAACTAGAGCAGTTCTTC. Amino acid sequence: CASSLTGQGKLEQFF.

The CDR3 region is CASSLGTGFLGRGLYEQYF. The CDR3 coding sequence is TGTGCCAGCAGCTTAGGCACAGGGTTTCTGGGACGAGGTCTCTACGAGCAGTACTTC. This chain uses TRBV11-1 with TRBJ2-7; a weak D match, TRBD1 (6 bases). This CDR3 is 19 amino acids long. Trimming shortened V by 1 base and J by 3 bases, and 25 bases separated the two germline ends. Germline CDR1 and CDR2: SGHAT and FQDESV (reference sequence).

The V call is TRBV5-6, the J call TRBJ2-5, with 13 bases lining up with TRBD2. J gave up 4 bases and V 6 bases, and 9 bases lay outside the gene matches. This CDR3 comprises 16 residues. CDR1 and CDR2 (germline): SGHDT, YYEEEE. This CDR3 is CASNKPGTSGTETQYF. The CDR3 region has the DNA TGTGCCAGCAACAAACCCGGGACTAGCGGGACAGAGACCCAGTACTTC.

This clonotype was observed a few times. This chain connects TRBV29-1 to TRBJ2-3, with D maybe TRBD2 (5 bases). Germline lookup yields CDR1 SQVTM and CDR2 ANQGSEA. Trimming left V 3 bases short and J 8 bases short, with 18 bases between. This CDR3 is 14 amino acids long. The CDR3 loop reads CSVDGSRGFGTQYF. In DNA form, the CDR3 reads TGCAGCGTTGACGGCTCCCGAGGGTTTGGTACGCAGTATTTT.

This clonotype occurred many times. The chain carries TRBV20-1 and TRBJ2-1; D is unclear. Trimming left V 1 base short and J 6 bases short, with 7 bases between. Germline V lookup: CDR1 DFQATT, CDR2 SNEGSKA (reference sequence). This CDR3 has 12 amino acids. CDR3 sequence: CSARVDINEQFF. The DNA of the CDR3 is TGCAGTGCTAGAGTGGATATCAATGAGCAGTTCTTC.

CDR3: CASTQLQEGAAKNIQYF. DNA of the CDR3: TGCGCCAGCACTCAGCTACAGGAAGGAGCGGCCAAAAACATTCAGTACTTC. The chain is built from TRBV10-2 and TRBJ2-4; a possible D gene is TRBD1 (5 bases). CDR3 length equals 17 residues. CDR1 WSHSY and CDR2 SAAADI come from the germline V gene. The V gene lost 7 bases and the J gene lost 1 base, with 20 bases spanning the gap.

This rearrangement joins TRBV18 to TRBJ2-2; D not certain. This CDR3 has 14 residues. V was clipped by 3 bases and J by 0 bases, with 5 bases between them. CDR1 is KGHSH, CDR2 LQKENI, per germline. Here the CDR3 DNA reads TGTGCCAGCTCACCGGCCACGAACACCGGGGAGCTGTTTTTT. It codes for CASSPATNTGELFF.